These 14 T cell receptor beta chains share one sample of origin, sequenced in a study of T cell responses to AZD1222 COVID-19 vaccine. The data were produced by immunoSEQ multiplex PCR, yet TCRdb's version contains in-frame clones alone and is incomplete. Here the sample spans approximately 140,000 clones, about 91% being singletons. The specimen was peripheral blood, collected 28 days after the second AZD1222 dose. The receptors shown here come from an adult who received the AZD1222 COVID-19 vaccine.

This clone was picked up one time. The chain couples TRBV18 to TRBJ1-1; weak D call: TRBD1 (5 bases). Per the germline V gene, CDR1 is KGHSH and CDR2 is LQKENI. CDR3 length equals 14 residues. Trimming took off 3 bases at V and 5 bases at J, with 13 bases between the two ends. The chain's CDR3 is CASSPGGGGTEAFF. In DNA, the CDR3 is TGTGCCAGCTCACCTGGGGGAGGTGGGACTGAAGCTTTCTTT.

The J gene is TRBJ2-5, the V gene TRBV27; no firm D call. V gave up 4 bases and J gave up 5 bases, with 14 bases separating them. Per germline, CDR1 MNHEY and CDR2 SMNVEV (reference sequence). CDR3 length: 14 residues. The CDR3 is CASSWTALGETQYF. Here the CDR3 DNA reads TGTGCCAGCAGTTGGACGGCCCTTGGGGAGACCCAGTACTTC.

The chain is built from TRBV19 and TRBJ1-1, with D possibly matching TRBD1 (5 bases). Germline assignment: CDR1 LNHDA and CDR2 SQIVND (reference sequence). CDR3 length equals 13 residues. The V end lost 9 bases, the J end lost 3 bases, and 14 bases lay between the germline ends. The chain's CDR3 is CASPNRQHTEAFF. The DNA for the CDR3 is TGTGCCAGCCCCAACCGACAGCACACTGAAGCTTTCTTT.

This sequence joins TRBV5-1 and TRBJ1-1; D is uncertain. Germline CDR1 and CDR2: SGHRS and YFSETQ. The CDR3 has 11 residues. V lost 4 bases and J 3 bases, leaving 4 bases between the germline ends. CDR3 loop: CASSGDTEAFF. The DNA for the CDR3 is TGCGCCAGCAGCGGAGACACTGAAGCTTTCTTT.

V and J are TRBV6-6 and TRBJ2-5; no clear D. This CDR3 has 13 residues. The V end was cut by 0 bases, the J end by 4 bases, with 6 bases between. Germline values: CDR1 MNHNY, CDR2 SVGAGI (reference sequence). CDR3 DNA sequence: TGTGCCAGCAGTTACTCGACGGCAGAGACCCAGTACTTC. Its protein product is CASSYSTAETQYF.

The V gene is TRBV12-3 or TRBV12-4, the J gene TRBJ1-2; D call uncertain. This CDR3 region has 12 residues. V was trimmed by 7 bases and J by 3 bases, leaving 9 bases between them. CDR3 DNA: TGTGCCAGCACCCGGGTGGACTATGGCTACACCTTC. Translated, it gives CASTRVDYGYTF.

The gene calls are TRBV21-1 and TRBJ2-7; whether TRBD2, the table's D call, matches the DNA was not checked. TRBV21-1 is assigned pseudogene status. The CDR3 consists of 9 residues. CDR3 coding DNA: TGTGCCGTTACTTACGAGCAGTACGTC. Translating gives CAVTYEQYV.

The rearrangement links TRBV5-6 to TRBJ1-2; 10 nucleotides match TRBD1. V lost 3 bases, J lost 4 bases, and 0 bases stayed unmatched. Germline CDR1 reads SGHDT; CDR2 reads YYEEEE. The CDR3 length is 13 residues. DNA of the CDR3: TGTGCCAGCAGCTGGACAGGGGGCTATGGCTACACCTTC. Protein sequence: CASSWTGGYGYTF.

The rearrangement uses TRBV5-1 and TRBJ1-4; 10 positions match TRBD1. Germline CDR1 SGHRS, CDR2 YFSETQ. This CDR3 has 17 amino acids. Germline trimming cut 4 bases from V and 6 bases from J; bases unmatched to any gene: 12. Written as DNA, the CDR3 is TGCGCCAGCAGCCCAACCCTTCTTGGGACAGGGGATGAAAAACTGTTTTTT. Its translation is CASSPTLLGTGDEKLFF. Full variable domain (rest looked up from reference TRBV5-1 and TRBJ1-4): KAGVTQTPRYLIKTRGQQVTLSCSPISGHRSVSWYQQTPGQGLQFLFEYFSETQRNKGNFPGRFSGRQFSNSRSEMNVSTLELGDSALYLCASSPTLLGTGDEKLFFGSGTQLSVL.

The CDR3 nucleotides are TGTGCCACCAGCAGAGTGGTGGGGAACACCATATATTTT. Protein sequence: CATSRVVGNTIYF. V is TRBV15 and J is TRBJ1-3; the D is unclear. The CDR3 extends over 13 amino acids. With 1 base removed from V and 7 bases from J, the gap between germline ends came to 8 bases. Germline V CDR1 and CDR2: LNHNV, YYDKDF (reference sequence).

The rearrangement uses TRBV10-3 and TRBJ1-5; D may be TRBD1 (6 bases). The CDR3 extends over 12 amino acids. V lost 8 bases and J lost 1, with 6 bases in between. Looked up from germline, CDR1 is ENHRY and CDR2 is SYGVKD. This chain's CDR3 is CAIGQSNQPQHF. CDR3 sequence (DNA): TGTGCCATCGGACAGAGCAATCAGCCCCAGCATTTT.

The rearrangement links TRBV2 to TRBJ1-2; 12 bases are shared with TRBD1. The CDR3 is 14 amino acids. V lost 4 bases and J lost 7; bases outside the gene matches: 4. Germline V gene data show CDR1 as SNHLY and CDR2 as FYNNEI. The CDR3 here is CASSVGQGAGGYTF. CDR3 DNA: TGTGCCAGCAGTGTGGGACAGGGGGCCGGTGGCTACACCTTC.

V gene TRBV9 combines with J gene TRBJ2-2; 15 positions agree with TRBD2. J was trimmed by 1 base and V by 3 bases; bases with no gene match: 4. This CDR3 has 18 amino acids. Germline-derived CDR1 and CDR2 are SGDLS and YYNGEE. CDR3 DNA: TGTGCCAGCAGCGCTCCGGGACTAGCGGGAGGGAACACCGGGGAGCTGTTTTTT. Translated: CASSAPGLAGGNTGELFF.

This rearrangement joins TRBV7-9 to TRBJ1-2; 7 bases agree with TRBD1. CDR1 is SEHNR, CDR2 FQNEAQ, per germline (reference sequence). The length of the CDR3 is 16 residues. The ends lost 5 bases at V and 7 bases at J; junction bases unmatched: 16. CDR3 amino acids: CASSQATGSLPLGYTF. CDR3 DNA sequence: TGTGCCAGCAGCCAAGCGACAGGGTCCCTACCGCTTGGCTACACCTTC.